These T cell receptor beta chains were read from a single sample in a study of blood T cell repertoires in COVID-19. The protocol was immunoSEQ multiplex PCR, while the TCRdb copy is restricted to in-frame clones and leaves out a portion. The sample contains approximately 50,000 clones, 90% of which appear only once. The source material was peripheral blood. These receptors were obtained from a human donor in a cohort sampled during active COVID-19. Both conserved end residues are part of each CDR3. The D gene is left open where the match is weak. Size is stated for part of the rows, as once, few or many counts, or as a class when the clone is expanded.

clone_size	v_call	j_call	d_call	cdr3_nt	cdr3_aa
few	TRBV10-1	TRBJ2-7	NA	TGCGCCAGCAGTGAGGTCCAGGGAATGGAGTCCGAGCAGTACTTC	CASSEVQGMESEQYF
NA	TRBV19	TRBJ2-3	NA	TGTGCCAGTAGTATAGGAATACTAGCCACAGATACGCAGTATTTT	CASSIGILATDTQYF
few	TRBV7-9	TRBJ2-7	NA	TGTGCCAGCAGCTTAGGAGACTCCTACGAGCAGTACTTC	CASSLGDSYEQYF
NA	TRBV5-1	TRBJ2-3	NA	TGCGCCAGCAGTTCCGCCGGGGAACCCGCCGGTACGCAGTATTTT	CASSSAGEPAGTQYF
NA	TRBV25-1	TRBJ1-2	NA	TGTGCCAGCAGTGGTCCGACAGTAAACTATGGCTACACCTTC	CASSGPTVNYGYTF
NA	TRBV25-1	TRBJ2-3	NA	TGTGCCAGCAGTCTCCGGGGTTTGGGCACAGATACGCAGTATTTT	CASSLRGLGTDTQYF
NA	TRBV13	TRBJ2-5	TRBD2	TGTGCCAGCAGCCCCGGGACTAGCCTGCCCCAGTACTTC	CASSPGTSLPQYF
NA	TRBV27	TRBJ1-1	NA	TGTGCCAGCACTTTAAGCGGGGACACCTTGAACACTGAAGCTTTCTTT	CASTLSGDTLNTEAFF
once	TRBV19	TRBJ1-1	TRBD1	TGTGCCAGTAGTTCAGGGGGCCCAACGAAATTGAACACTGAAGCTTTCTTT	CASSSGGPTKLNTEAFF
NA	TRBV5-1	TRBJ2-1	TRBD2	TGCGCCAGCAGACGGGGGGACAATGAGCAGTTCTTC	CASRRGDNEQFF
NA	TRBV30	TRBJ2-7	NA	TGTGCCTGGAGCTTCACTCACGAGCAGTACTTC	CAWSFTHEQYF
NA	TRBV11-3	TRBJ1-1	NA	TGTGCCAGCAGCACCGGGACATCACCGAACACTGAAGCTTTCTTT	CASSTGTSPNTEAFF
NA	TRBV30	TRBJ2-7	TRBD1	TGTGCCTGGAGTGTACAGGGGGCGTCGGGCGAGCAGTACTTC	CAWSVQGASGEQYF
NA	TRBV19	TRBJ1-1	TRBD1	TGTGCCAGTAGTATGGGACAGGGAGGGACTGAAGCTTTCTTT	CASSMGQGGTEAFF
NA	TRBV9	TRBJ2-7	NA	TGTGCCAGCAGCGTAGCGCCATTCAGCGCCGTGTACGAGCAGTACTTC	CASSVAPFSAVYEQYF
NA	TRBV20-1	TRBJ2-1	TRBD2	TGCAGTGCTAGTCCCGGGAGGAGCTCCTACAATGAGCAGTTCTTC	CSASPGRSSYNEQFF
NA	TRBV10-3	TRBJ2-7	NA	TGTGCCATCAGTGAGTCCATGTCGGACGAGCAGTACTTC	CAISESMSDEQYF
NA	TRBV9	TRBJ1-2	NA	TGTGCCAGCAGCGTAGATCAGGGACACAACTATGGCTACACCTTC	CASSVDQGHNYGYTF
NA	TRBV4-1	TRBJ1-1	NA	TGTGCCAGCAGCCGTGGGCCCTTGGAAAAAGCTTTCTTT	CASSRGPLEKAFF
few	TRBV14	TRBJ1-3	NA	TGTGCCAGCAGCCAAGGGAGGGTCTCTGGAAACACCATATATTTT	CASSQGRVSGNTIYF
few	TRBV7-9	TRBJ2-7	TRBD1	TGTGCCAGCAGCTTAGGACAGGGAAGAGAGCAGTACTTC	CASSLGQGREQYF
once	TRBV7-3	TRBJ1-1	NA	TGTGCCAGCAGCTCGTCGGCGGTAAACACTGAAGCTTTCTTT	CASSSSAVNTEAFF
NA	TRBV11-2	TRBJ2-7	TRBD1	TGTGCCAGCAGCCGCCCGGGACAGGGGAGGTACGAGCAGTACTTC	CASSRPGQGRYEQYF
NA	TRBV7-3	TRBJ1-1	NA	TGTGCCAGCAGCTTAACGGCTCAGGTGAACACTGAAGCTTTCTTT	CASSLTAQVNTEAFF
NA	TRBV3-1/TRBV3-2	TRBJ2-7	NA	TGTGCCAGCAGCCGCGGCGGGTCGGGCGAGCAGTACTTC	CASSRGGSGEQYF
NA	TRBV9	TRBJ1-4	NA	TGTGCCAGCAGCGCCTCAATTCGACATCCAGCAACTAATGAAAAACTGTTTTTT	CASSASIRHPATNEKLFF
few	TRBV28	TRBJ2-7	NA	TGTGCCAGCCGGAAATACAGGGCCCCCTACGAGCAGTACTTC	CASRKYRAPYEQYF
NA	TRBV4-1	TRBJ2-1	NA	TGCGCCAGCAGGTATCGGGGGTTCTCCTACAATGAGCAGTTCTTC	CASRYRGFSYNEQFF
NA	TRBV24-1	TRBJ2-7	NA	TGTGCCACCAGTGCGACGGAGAGCTCCTACGAGCAGTACTTC	CATSATESSYEQYF
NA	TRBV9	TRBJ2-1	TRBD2	TGTGCCAGCAGCGTAGGGTCTAGCGGGCACTATTACAATGAGCAGTTCTTC	CASSVGSSGHYYNEQFF
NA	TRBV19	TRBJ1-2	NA	TGTGCCAGTCAACCGGACACTTTCTATGGCTACACCTTC	CASQPDTFYGYTF
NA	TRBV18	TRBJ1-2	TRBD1	TGTGCCAGCTCACCACAACGTCCGGGACAGGGGAACTATGGCTACACCTTC	CASSPQRPGQGNYGYTF
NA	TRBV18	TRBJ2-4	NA	TGTGCCAGCTCACCACCGGTTTCAGGGGATGGCATTCAGTACTTC	CASSPPVSGDGIQYF
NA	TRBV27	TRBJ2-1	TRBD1	TGTGCCAGCAGTCCACTCATCCTCCGGGACAGGGGGCAGAATGAGCAGTTCTTC	CASSPLILRDRGQNEQFF